This TCR beta chain originates from a study of blood T cell repertoires in COVID-19. Profiling relied on immunoSEQ multiplex PCR, and the TCRdb table lists in-frame clones only, not all of them. The sample carries over 75,000 clones, around 90% recorded once. The CDR3 totals 13 residues. Germline values: CDR1 SEHNR, CDR2 FQNEAQ (reference sequence). The V and J ends lost 8 bases and 6 bases, in that order; junction bases with no gene match: 3. The sequencing input was peripheral blood. The V and J genes are TRBV7-9 and TRBJ1-6; TRBD1 aligns across 8 bases. This clonotype originated in a human donor with active COVID-19. The donor label of this sample is uncertain. The CDR3 reads CASQGALNSPLHF. As DNA, the CDR3 is TGTGCCAGCCAGGGGGCGCTTAATTCACCCCTCCACTTT.